These 22 T cell receptor beta chains came from one sample sequenced in a study of CD8 T cells in ankylosing spondylitis. Study-wide results and limits: The study identified a TCR beta motif of roughly eight highly homologous variants that appeared characteristic of ankylosing spondylitis blood.

Their antigen targets remain unknown. TCRdb analysed the 5' RACE reads with MiXCR anew, one entry per CDR3 protein. The table has some 800,000 distinct CDR3 sequences, about an eighth seen once. Sequenced material: blood, either unsorted or a sorted T cell fraction (not recorded which). Receptors were obtained from a male donor with ankylosing spondylitis.

J is TRBJ1-1 and V is TRBV7-6; D ambiguous. Looked up from germline, CDR1 is SGHVS and CDR2 is FNYEAQ. There are 17 residues in the CDR3. The ends were cut back, 2 bases at V and 3 bases at J, with 19 bases in the middle. The CDR3 loop reads CASSLFPPTGWDTEAFF. CDR3 DNA sequence: TGTGCCAGCAGCTTATTCCCCCCGACGGGGTGGGACACTGAAGCTTTCTTT. Full variable domain (outside the CDR3, taken from reference TRBV7-6 and TRBJ1-1): GAGVSQSPRYKVTKRGQDVALRCDPISGHVSLYWYRQALGQGPEFLTYFNYEAQQDKSGLPNDRFSAERPEGSISTLTIQRTEQRDSAMYRCASSLFPPTGWDTEAFFGQGTRLTVV.

The V gene is TRBV25-1, the J gene TRBJ1-2; 8 bases line up with TRBD1. Germline CDR1 reads MGHDK; CDR2 reads SYGVNS. There are 14 residues in the CDR3. V lost 6 bases, J lost 5 bases, and 8 bases stayed unmatched. CDR3 DNA sequence: TGTGCCAGCAGCCTCCGGACAGGGCGATATGGCTACACCTTC. This translates into CASSLRTGRYGYTF.

The V gene is TRBV9, the J gene TRBJ2-7; 8 nucleotides align to TRBD2. Germline trimming cut 4 bases from V and 1 base from J; bases unmatched to any gene: 10. The CDR3 runs 16 residues. Germline CDR1 SGDLS, CDR2 YYNGEE. CDR3 in DNA: TGTGCCAGCAGCAGATCGATAGCGGGATATTCCTACGAGCAGTACTTC. Translated: CASSRSIAGYSYEQYF.

The genes are TRBV12-3 or TRBV12-4 and TRBJ2-4; possible D gene TRBD1, 6 bases. This CDR3 spans 16 amino acids. Deletions cut 5 bases from V and 0 bases from J, with 14 bases between. Here the CDR3 reads CASSLALQGAKNIQYF. Written as DNA, the CDR3 is TGTGCCAGCAGTCTCGCCCTACAGGGAGCCAAAAACATTCAGTACTTC.

This clonotype was seen ten or more times. This chain connects TRBV7-2 to TRBJ2-7; perhaps TRBD2 as D (6 bases). CDR3 length: 13 residues. Trimming left V 4 bases short and J 2 bases short, with 9 bases between. From germline, CDR1 is SGHTA and CDR2 FQGNSA. CDR3: CASSSSVTYEQYF. CDR3 nucleotide sequence: TGTGCCAGCAGCTCTAGCGTAACCTACGAGCAGTACTTC. The full variable domain, in which reference TRBV7-2 and TRBJ2-7 provide the parts outside the CDR3, is GAGVSQSPSNKVTEKGKDVELRCDPISGHTALYWYRQSLGQGLEFLIYFQGNSAPDKSGLPSDRFSAERTGGSVSTLTIQRTQQEDSAVYLCASSSSVTYEQYFGPGTRLTVT.

The V and J genes are TRBV18 and TRBJ1-4, with TRBD1 identical over 8 bases. J gave up 0 bases and V 3 bases, and 3 bases lay outside the gene matches. The CDR3 extends over 16 amino acids. The germline CDR1 and CDR2 sequences are KGHSH and LQKENI. DNA for the CDR3: TGTGCCAGCTCACCTTGGACAGGGACAACTAATGAAAAACTGTTTTTT. Translated, it gives CASSPWTGTTNEKLFF.

This clonotype was picked up a small number of times. The chain has TRBV5-1 and TRBJ2-6, with D perhaps matching TRBD2 (5 bases). The V end lost 3 bases, the J end lost 0 bases, and 10 bases lay between the germline ends. This CDR3 contains 16 residues. CDR1 SGHRS and CDR2 YFSETQ come from the germline V gene. In DNA, the CDR3 is TGCGCCAGCAGCTCAGGACTGGGCTCTGGGGCCAACGTCCTGACTTTC. As protein: CASSSGLGSGANVLTF.

In its sample, this clonotype was seen a few times. The chain's CDR3 is CASSFGGQGGEKLFF. The CDR3 nucleotides are TGTGCCAGCAGCTTCGGGGGACAGGGAGGTGAAAAACTGTTTTTT. The chain recombines TRBV7-2 with TRBJ1-4; TRBD1 aligns across 9 bases. V gave up 3 bases and J gave up 7 bases; unmatched junction bases: 6. CDR3 length: 15 amino acids. The germline V gene encodes CDR1 SGHTA and CDR2 FQGNSA.

This chain links TRBV11-2 with TRBJ2-7; tentative D call: TRBD1 (6 bases). The V end was cut by 5 bases, the J end by 4 bases, with 12 bases between. Germline CDR1 reads SGHAT; CDR2 reads FQNNGV. CDR3 size: 13 residues. CDR3 loop: CASSPGVKYEQYF. The CDR3, as DNA: TGTGCCAGCAGCCCAGGGGTAAAGTACGAGCAGTACTTC.

The V call is TRBV9, the J call TRBJ1-5, with TRBD1 matching over 7 bases. The CDR3 runs to 16 residues. V gave up 7 bases and J gave up 0 bases; unmatched junction bases: 10. Germline V gene lookup returns CDR1 SGDLS and CDR2 YYNGEE. The CDR3: CASGTAKIYSNQPQHF. CDR3 DNA: TGTGCCAGCGGGACAGCCAAAATTTATAGCAATCAGCCCCAGCATTTT.

There are a few counts of this clonotype. The chain recombines TRBV7-2 with TRBJ2-1; TRBD2 matches at 12 bases. The CDR3 covers 17 residues. J gave up 7 bases and V 1 base, and 8 bases lay outside the gene matches. Germline V gives CDR1 SGHTA, CDR2 FQGNSA. Here the CDR3 reads CASSLGLAGGLSNEQFF. In DNA, the CDR3 is TGTGCCAGCAGCTTAGGGCTAGCGGGGGGGCTTTCAAATGAGCAGTTCTTC.

This clonotype has a handful of counts. The genes are TRBV6-4 and TRBJ2-3, with 7 bases fitting TRBD2. Per the germline V gene, CDR1 is MRHNA and CDR2 is SNTAGT. This CDR3 has 16 amino acids. The V and J ends lost 4 bases and 0 bases, in that order; junction bases with no gene match: 7. For the CDR3, the DNA is TGTGCCAGCAGTGCGTTGGGGGGGACCAGCACAGATACGCAGTATTTT. Translation: CASSALGGTSTDTQYF.

The V and J genes are TRBV20-1 and TRBJ2-1; D might be TRBD1 (6 bases). Germline CDR1 reads DFQATT; CDR2 reads SNEGSKA (reference sequence). V lost 5 bases and J lost 9, with 14 bases in between. The CDR3 loop spans 12 amino acids. The CDR3 reads CSAVEDRPEQFF. The CDR3 DNA is TGCAGTGCTGTCGAAGACAGGCCTGAGCAGTTCTTC.

This clonotype was seen a few times. The chain couples TRBV4-3 to TRBJ2-5; TRBD2 matches at 11 bases. Germline loops: CDR1 LGHNA, CDR2 YSLEER. This CDR3 has 17 amino acids. The trim removed 0 bases at V and 4 bases at J, leaving 7 bases unmatched. The CDR3 reads CASSQDRLAGGTETQYF. The CDR3 coding sequence is TGCGCCAGCAGCCAAGATCGGCTAGCGGGGGGAACAGAGACCCAGTACTTC.

This clonotype was observed once. The CDR3 DNA sequence: TGTGCCAGCAGTCCCGGTGGCAGGGGGGTGCAGTTCTTC. This encodes CASSPGGRGVQFF. The chain combines TRBV7-2 with TRBJ2-1; weak D call: TRBD1 (7 bases). From germline, CDR1 is SGHTA and CDR2 FQGNSA. With 6 bases removed from V and 12 bases from J, the gap between germline ends came to 18 bases. The CDR3 extends over 13 amino acids.

The J gene is TRBJ2-7, the V gene TRBV6-2 or TRBV6-3; D gene unclear. The V end was cut by 2 bases, the J end by 4 bases, with 12 bases between. The CDR3 has 14 residues. CDR1 MNHEY and CDR2 SVGEGT come from the germline V gene. The CDR3 region is CASSYLPLRYEQYF. The CDR3 region has the DNA TGTGCCAGCAGTTACCTCCCGTTGCGATACGAGCAGTACTTC.

The chain uses TRBV5-1 and TRBJ2-1; D perhaps matches TRBD2 (6 bases). V gave up 0 bases and J gave up 0 bases, with 10 bases separating them. The CDR3 totals 16 residues. Germline CDR1 is SGHRS and CDR2 is YFSETQ. In nucleotides, the CDR3 is TGCGCCAGCAGCTTGGTCCCGGGAGCCTCCTACAATGAGCAGTTCTTC. This encodes CASSLVPGASYNEQFF.

There are many counts of this clonotype. The chain couples TRBV24-1 to TRBJ1-1, with a weak D call TRBD1 (6 bases). The V gene lost 9 bases and the J gene lost 4 bases, with 14 bases spanning the gap. CDR1 is KGHDR and CDR2 is SFDVKD in the germline V gene. The CDR3 totals 13 residues. The CDR3 region is CATSGGRTTEAFF. CDR3 DNA sequence: TGTGCCACCTCGGGGGGCAGAACCACTGAAGCTTTCTTT.

This chain joins TRBV6-1 and TRBJ2-3; 7 bases align to TRBD1. Germline V gene lookup returns CDR1 MNHNS and CDR2 SASEGT. V was pared by 7 bases and J by 0 bases, with 10 bases of the junction left unmatched. This CDR3 spans 16 amino acids. The CDR3 DNA reads TGTGCCAGCACCTACACAGGGGCTGGGAGCACAGATACGCAGTATTTT. Protein sequence: CASTYTGAGSTDTQYF.

The chain links TRBV7-2 to TRBJ1-1, with 11 bases that match TRBD1. Germline trimming cut 7 bases from V and 3 bases from J; bases unmatched to any gene: 4. The CDR3 spans 14 residues. Germline V CDR1 and CDR2: SGHTA, FQGNSA. The CDR3 region is CASKRTGGDTEAFF. The DNA of the CDR3 is TGTGCCAGCAAACGGACAGGGGGCGACACTGAAGCTTTCTTT.

This clonotype was seen a handful of times. The chain carries TRBV20-1 and TRBJ1-2, with D possibly matching TRBD1 (5 bases). V shed 6 bases and J shed 2 bases, with 16 bases lying between them. Germline assignment: CDR1 DFQATT and CDR2 SNEGSKA (reference sequence). This CDR3 is built from 14 residues. The CDR3 is CSASLPGRNYGYTF. In DNA, the CDR3 is TGCAGTGCCAGCTTGCCGGGACGGAACTATGGCTACACCTTC.

This clonotype was counted at least ten times. The rearrangement joins TRBV12-3 or TRBV12-4 to TRBJ2-3; D not certain. The V gene lost 7 bases and the J gene lost 7 bases, with 9 bases spanning the gap. CDR3 length: 11 amino acids. The CDR3 loop is CASTYTYTQYF. CDR3 coding DNA: TGTGCCAGCACGTACACGTATACGCAGTATTTT.